Listed below are T cell receptor beta chains from one sample, sequenced in a study of blood T cell repertoires in COVID-19. Assay: immunoSEQ multiplex PCR; the TCRdb copy retains only in-frame clones and omits some. The sample lists nearly 80,000 clones, around 85% occurring once. The sample consisted of peripheral blood. These receptors originate from a woman over 75 with active or convalescent COVID-19. Both conserved end residues are trimmed from each CDR3.

cdr3_aa: ASRPDRGVSNTEAF
v_call: TRBV27

cdr3_aa: ASSPSGSRSDTQY
v_call: TRBV5-1

cdr3_aa: ASSGRGLAGSFYEQY
v_call: TRBV6-1

cdr3_aa: ASSPRAGYEQY
v_call: TRBV18

cdr3_aa: ASSPQSTGTRGEKLF
v_call: TRBV9

cdr3_aa: ASSSTPRLAYTGELF
v_call: TRBV28

cdr3_aa: ASSYNEGAGYGYT
v_call: TRBV6-5

cdr3_aa: ASSLSPGGVTEAF
v_call: TRBV7-2

cdr3_aa: ASSQTNRGSAEQY
v_call: TRBV3-1/TRBV3-2

cdr3_aa: ASSPGRVGQETQY
v_call: TRBV7-2

cdr3_aa: AWTTPGLGTGEQY
v_call: TRBV30

cdr3_aa: ASSPDRVYGYT
v_call: TRBV14

cdr3_aa: ATSGLRSAKNIQY
v_call: TRBV15

cdr3_aa: ASNYRYEQY
v_call: TRBV28

cdr3_aa: ASSNIHYGYT
v_call: TRBV12-3/TRBV12-4

cdr3_aa: ASSLGGGSYEQY
v_call: TRBV28

cdr3_aa: ASSPRSGRMNTEAF
v_call: TRBV7-2

cdr3_aa: ASSLEHEQY
v_call: TRBV12-3/TRBV12-4

cdr3_aa: ASSLTGSTEAF
v_call: TRBV10-1

cdr3_aa: ASTRTSGRVDTQY
v_call: TRBV19

cdr3_aa: ASSLWRGYEQY
v_call: TRBV7-2

cdr3_aa: ASSYSSNTEAF
v_call: TRBV6-2/TRBV6-3

cdr3_aa: ASSFQRGSLGELF
v_call: TRBV7-2

cdr3_aa: AWSRTGGGPDTQY
v_call: TRBV30

cdr3_aa: ASTYRHNLNQETQY
v_call: TRBV5-5

cdr3_aa: ASSLQTGSGEKLF
v_call: TRBV4-3

cdr3_aa: ASSQGGISSGANVLT
v_call: TRBV4-1

cdr3_aa: ASSPLGVRHNEQF
v_call: TRBV18

cdr3_aa: ASSLGGGTQY
v_call: TRBV11-3

cdr3_aa: ASSGSGGMVGGLF
v_call: TRBV28

cdr3_aa: AISHGTGEGYGYT
v_call: TRBV10-3

cdr3_aa: ASSPATQGGELF
v_call: TRBV18

cdr3_aa: ASSYSGGASNYGYT
v_call: TRBV6-5

cdr3_aa: ASSLGVGTGVQPQH
v_call: TRBV7-9

cdr3_aa: ASSHLDSEPYEQY
v_call: TRBV3-1/TRBV3-2

cdr3_aa: ASSYPRIATYNEQF
v_call: TRBV6-2/TRBV6-3

cdr3_aa: ASSYRTSGGSIQY
v_call: TRBV13

cdr3_aa: ASSFGGRVGDTQY
v_call: TRBV5-5

cdr3_aa: ASSPSGGSGSTRQY
v_call: TRBV3-1/TRBV3-2

cdr3_aa: ASSFDRASRNTIY
v_call: TRBV5-6

cdr3_aa: ASSFTSGVEY
v_call: TRBV5-6

cdr3_aa: ASAGQGNYGYT
v_call: TRBV11-2

cdr3_aa: ASSTGTGGSPTEAF
v_call: TRBV7-8

cdr3_aa: ASSLFGGNSPLH
v_call: TRBV3-1/TRBV3-2

cdr3_aa: SASPQGEARGYT
v_call: TRBV20-1

cdr3_aa: ASRYGTAQETQY
v_call: TRBV5-1

cdr3_aa: ASSPPLTGSTEAF
v_call: TRBV2

cdr3_aa: ASSLDGTGGTEAF
v_call: TRBV11-2

cdr3_aa: ATSRDVQVWSLAKNIQY
v_call: TRBV15

cdr3_aa: AWNRGPEAF
v_call: TRBV30

cdr3_aa: ASSSTNRGLNTGELF
v_call: TRBV18

cdr3_aa: ASSPSGGNQPQH
v_call: TRBV3-1/TRBV3-2

cdr3_aa: SVEKGQARGYT
v_call: TRBV29-1

cdr3_aa: ASSPAGGQGYT
v_call: TRBV18

cdr3_aa: ASSLGTGNYGYT
v_call: TRBV18

cdr3_aa: ASSYSTNTEAF
v_call: TRBV7-2

cdr3_aa: ASSTTREKYSPLH
v_call: TRBV5-4